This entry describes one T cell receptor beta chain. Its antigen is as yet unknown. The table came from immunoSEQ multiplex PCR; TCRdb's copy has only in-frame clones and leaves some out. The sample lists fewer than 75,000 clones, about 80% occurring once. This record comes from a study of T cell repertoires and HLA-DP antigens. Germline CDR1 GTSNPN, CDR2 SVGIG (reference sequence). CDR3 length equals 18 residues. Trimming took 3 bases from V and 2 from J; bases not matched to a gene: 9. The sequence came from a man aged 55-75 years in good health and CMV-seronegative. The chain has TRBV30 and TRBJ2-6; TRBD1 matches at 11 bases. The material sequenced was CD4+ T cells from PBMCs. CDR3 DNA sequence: TGTGCCTGGAGGGCCATCTCGGGACAGGGGGCTGGGGCCAACGTCCTGACTTTC. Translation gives CAWRAISGQGAGANVLTF.